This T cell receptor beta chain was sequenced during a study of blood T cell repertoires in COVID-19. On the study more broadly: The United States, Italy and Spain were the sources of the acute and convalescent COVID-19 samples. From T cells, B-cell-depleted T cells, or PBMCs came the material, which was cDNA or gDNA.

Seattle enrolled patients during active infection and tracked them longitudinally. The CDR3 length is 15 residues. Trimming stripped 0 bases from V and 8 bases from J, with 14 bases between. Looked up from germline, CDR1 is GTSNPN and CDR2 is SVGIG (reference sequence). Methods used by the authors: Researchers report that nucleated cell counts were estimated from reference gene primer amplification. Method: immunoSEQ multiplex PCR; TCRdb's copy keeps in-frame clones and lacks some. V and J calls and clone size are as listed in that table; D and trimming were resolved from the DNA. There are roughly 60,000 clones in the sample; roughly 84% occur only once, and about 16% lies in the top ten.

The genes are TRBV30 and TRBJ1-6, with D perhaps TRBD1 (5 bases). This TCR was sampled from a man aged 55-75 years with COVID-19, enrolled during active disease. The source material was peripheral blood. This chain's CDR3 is CAWSVQDLGDSPLHF. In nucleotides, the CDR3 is TGTGCCTGGAGTGTACAGGACCTAGGAGATTCACCCCTCCACTTT.